Each of the 21 T cell receptor beta chains below was sequenced from the same sample in a study of PD-1 blockade in classical Hodgkin lymphoma. The assay was immunoSEQ multiplex PCR, and TCRdb's table has in-frame clones only and misses some. The sample shows about 21,000 clones, around nine tenths of them seen only once. The time point here: newly diagnosed, previously untreated cHL patient sample. CD8+ T cells were isolated from thawed PBMCs by magnetic negative selection. Sequencing was done on a sample of CD8+ T cells from blood. These receptors came from a human donor with classical Hodgkin lymphoma.

The chain couples TRBV28 to TRBJ1-4; 8 nucleotides line up with TRBD1. The length of the CDR3 is 14 residues. CDR1 is MDHEN, CDR2 SYDVKM, per germline. Trimming took 7 bases from V and 7 from J; bases not matched to a gene: 8. The CDR3 nucleotides read TGTGCCAGCACCGTAACAGGGGGGGGTGAAAAACTGTTTTTT. Amino acid sequence: CASTVTGGGEKLFF.

J is TRBJ1-2 and V is TRBV10-1; D is possibly TRBD1 (6 bases). CDR3 size: 17 residues. The germline CDR1 and CDR2 sequences are WNHNN and SYGVQD (reference sequence). V lost 0 bases and J 2 bases, leaving 16 bases between the germline ends. The CDR3 coding sequence is TGCGCCAGCAGTGAGTCGCACAGGGAACGCATAAACTATGGCTACACCTTC. Its protein product is CASSESHRERINYGYTF.

This chain connects TRBV7-9 to TRBJ2-1; 10 bases line up with TRBD2. CDR3 length equals 15 residues. Trimming took 2 bases from V and 6 from J; bases not matched to a gene: 4. Germline values: CDR1 SEHNR, CDR2 FQNEAQ (reference sequence). The DNA of the CDR3 is TGTGCCAGCAGCTTAAGTGGGACTAGCGTCAATGAGCAGTTCTTC. Its protein is CASSLSGTSVNEQFF.

The chain combines TRBV5-1 with TRBJ2-2; 11 nucleotides line up with TRBD1. This CDR3 spans 15 amino acids. From germline, CDR1 is SGHRS and CDR2 YFSETQ. V lost 2 bases, J lost 6 bases, and 3 bases stayed unmatched. CDR3 sequence: CASSFGTGGPGELFF. CDR3 coding DNA: TGCGCCAGCAGCTTTGGGACAGGGGGTCCCGGGGAGCTGTTTTTT.

The rearrangement joins TRBV28 to TRBJ1-1; D gene uncertain. Trimming stripped 3 bases from V and 1 base from J, with 3 bases between. There are 12 residues in the CDR3. CDR1 and CDR2 (germline): MDHEN, SYDVKM. CDR3 region: CASSLGNTEAFF. The DNA for the CDR3 is TGTGCCAGCAGTTTGGGGAACACTGAAGCTTTCTTT.

The chain recombines TRBV4-1 with TRBJ2-1; D is uncertain. CDR3 size: 12 residues. CDR1 is MGHRA, CDR2 YSYEKL, per germline. V was clipped by 2 bases and J by 6 bases, with 5 bases between them. The CDR3 here is CASSQMRNEQFF. CDR3 coding DNA: TGCGCCAGCAGCCAAATGCGCAATGAGCAGTTCTTC.

The chain combines TRBV6-5 with TRBJ2-1, with 7 nucleotides matching TRBD1. The CDR3 is made up of 16 amino acids. V shed 0 bases and J 1 base; nucleotides not matched to a gene: 3. Per the germline V gene, CDR1 is MNHEY and CDR2 is SVGAGI. The CDR3 protein is CASSYSGRGSYNEQFF. The CDR3 nucleotides read TGTGCCAGCAGTTACTCTGGCAGGGGGTCCTACAATGAGCAGTTCTTC.

In DNA, the CDR3 is TGTGCCAGCAGTGAGGGGAGGACAGGGCTAACCGGGGAGCTGTTTTTT. Protein sequence: CASSEGRTGLTGELFF. The V and J genes are TRBV6-1 and TRBJ2-2, with 8 bases identical to TRBD1. V trimming: 3 bases; J trimming: 5 bases; junction bases outside the gene matches: 8. Germline lookup yields CDR1 MNHNS and CDR2 SASEGT. This CDR3 region has 16 residues.

A remark on this clone: One end of the junction is discordant with germline, which a read error may explain. The chain is built from TRBV28 and TRBJ1-2, with D unresolved. This CDR3 has 13 amino acids. The germline gives CDR1 MDHEN, CDR2 SYDVKM. CDR3 protein: CASNPPGFYDYTF. CDR3 in DNA: TGTGCCAGCAACCCGCCCGGATTCTATGACTACACCTTC.

The chain is built from TRBV30 and TRBJ1-2; D gene ambiguous. This CDR3 region has 12 residues. Germline V gene data show CDR1 as GTSNPN and CDR2 as SVGIG (reference sequence). For the CDR3, the DNA is TGTGCAGGCGACGGGGAATGGGTTGGCTACACCTTC. Protein: CAGDGEWVGYTF.

CDR3 sequence: CASSPYWTRLVQETQYF. DNA for the CDR3: TGTGCCAGCAGTCCATACTGGACTCGGCTGGTCCAAGAGACCCAGTACTTC. The chain uses TRBV28 and TRBJ2-5; tentatively, D is TRBD2 (5 bases). V was trimmed by 5 bases and J by 1 base, leaving 20 bases between them. CDR1 is MDHEN, CDR2 SYDVKM, per germline. The CDR3 sequence is 17 residues long.

This rearrangement joins TRBV4-1 to TRBJ1-2; 7 bases map to TRBD1. Germline CDR1 reads MGHRA; CDR2 reads YSYEKL. V lost 0 bases and J lost 6; bases outside the gene matches: 7. The CDR3 spans 15 residues. The CDR3 sequence: CASSQDLRGLDGYTF. DNA of the CDR3: TGCGCCAGCAGCCAAGACCTAAGGGGGCTAGATGGCTACACCTTC.

The chain couples TRBV14 to TRBJ2-1; no clear D gene. Germline V gives CDR1 SGHDN, CDR2 FVKESK. The CDR3 is 12 residues long. V lost 2 bases and J lost 8, with 7 bases in between. The CDR3 loop is CASSQIVYEQFF. The CDR3 bases are TGTGCCAGCAGCCAAATCGTGTATGAGCAGTTCTTC.

The V and J genes are TRBV15 and TRBJ1-1; tentative D call: TRBD1 (6 bases). The CDR3 has 15 amino acids. The germline V and J ends were trimmed by 3 bases and 4 bases, with 15 bases remaining between them. In germline, CDR1 is LNHNV, CDR2 YYDKDF (reference sequence). CDR3 in amino acids: CATSRLGGKGTEAFF. In DNA, the CDR3 is TGTGCCACCAGCAGGCTTGGGGGCAAGGGCACTGAAGCTTTCTTT.

The chain uses TRBV15 and TRBJ1-5; the D gene is possibly TRBD1 (6 bases). V was shortened by 8 bases and J by 6 bases, with 20 bases between the two germline ends. This CDR3 has 15 amino acids. Germline V gene data show CDR1 as LNHNV and CDR2 as YYDKDF (reference sequence). Written as DNA, the CDR3 is TGTGCCACCGACGTAGTCACAGGGAGAGGTCAGCCCCAGCATTTT. It codes for CATDVVTGRGQPQHF.

The V and J genes are TRBV11-2 and TRBJ2-4; D is possibly TRBD1 or TRBD2 (5 bases each). This CDR3 comprises 15 residues. Germline values: CDR1 SGHAT, CDR2 FQNNGV. V was shortened by 0 bases and J by 3 bases, with 9 bases between the two germline ends. The CDR3 DNA follows: TGTGCCAGCAGCTTAGAGGTGGGGGTCAAAAACATTCAGTACTTC. It is translated as CASSLEVGVKNIQYF.

The genes are TRBV19 and TRBJ2-7; D possibly corresponds to TRBD1 (6 bases). The CDR3 spans 15 residues. CDR1 LNHDA and CDR2 SQIVND come from the germline V gene (reference sequence). Trimming left V 5 bases short and J 1 base short, with 15 bases between. The CDR3 loop is CASSLSTGVSYEQYF. DNA for the CDR3: TGTGCCAGTAGTTTATCGACAGGCGTATCCTACGAGCAGTACTTC.

The table lists this clone with a count of one. V is TRBV27 and J is TRBJ1-6; TRBD1 might be the D (6 bases). V lost 5 bases and J 3 bases, leaving 14 bases between the germline ends. The germline V gene encodes CDR1 MNHEY and CDR2 SMNVEV (reference sequence). This CDR3 is 16 amino acids long. CDR3 protein: CASSPWEGGYNSPLHF. CDR3 nucleotide sequence: TGTGCCAGCAGTCCCTGGGAGGGGGGCTATAATTCACCCCTCCACTTT.

The chain joins TRBV19 to TRBJ1-2; D uncertain. V was cut by 3 bases and J by 3 bases, with 20 bases left in between. CDR3 length equals 17 residues. The germline V gene has CDR1 LNHDA and CDR2 SQIVND (reference sequence). The CDR3: CASSIYGVRLIDYGYTF. The CDR3 DNA follows: TGTGCCAGTAGTATTTACGGCGTGAGGCTGATCGACTATGGCTACACCTTC.

The V call is TRBV19, the J call TRBJ1-1; D not resolved. CDR1 and CDR2 (germline): LNHDA, SQIVND (reference sequence). Deletions cut 5 bases from V and 1 base from J, with 11 bases between. The CDR3 sequence is 14 residues long. Here the CDR3 DNA reads TGTGCCAGTAGTCTGATAGGACGGAACACTGAAGCTTTCTTT. Amino acid sequence: CASSLIGRNTEAFF.

This chain uses TRBV7-9 with TRBJ2-1, with D hard to call. This CDR3 spans 13 amino acids. Germline assignment: CDR1 SEHNR and CDR2 FQNEAQ (reference sequence). Trimming left V 2 bases short and J 6 bases short, with 8 bases between. The CDR3 sequence: CASSLLPSNEQFF. Written as DNA, the CDR3 is TGTGCCAGCAGCTTATTACCCAGCAATGAGCAGTTCTTC.